This is a list of T cell receptor beta chains from one sample in a study of human T cells and chemical hapten exposure. In TCRdb, the RACE reads were re-called with MiXCR into one record per CDR3 protein. The sample yields 100,000 to 150,000 distinct CDR3 sequences, 9% to 10% seen once. Input material: whole blood. The receptors were sampled from a male donor in good health. Some clones in this sample may be carry-over from other donors' samples. Each CDR3 is given with its conserved first and last residue. Each record gives: D gene, J gene, V gene, clone size, CDR3 length, CDR3 protein, CDR3 DNA. A D gene is named only where the DNA matches it firmly. Clone size, where shown, is once, few, many, or a class for clones that have expanded.

d_call: TRBD1; j_call: TRBJ2-7; v_call: TRBV12-5; clone_size: few; cdr3_length: 15; cdr3_aa: CASGTAGGLGSEQYF; cdr3_nt: TGTGCTAGTGGTACCGCAGGGGGCCTCGGTTCCGAGCAGTACTTC
d_call: .; j_call: TRBJ1-5; v_call: TRBV27; clone_size: .; cdr3_length: 12; cdr3_aa: CASSPPNQPQHF; cdr3_nt: TGTGCCAGCAGTCCCCCCAATCAGCCCCAGCATTTT
d_call: TRBD2; j_call: TRBJ2-3; v_call: TRBV6-5; clone_size: .; cdr3_length: 17; cdr3_aa: CASSYAYPSGGADTQYF; cdr3_nt: TGTGCCAGCAGTTACGCATACCCTAGCGGGGGGGCAGATACGCAGTATTTT
d_call: .; j_call: TRBJ2-2; v_call: TRBV12-3/TRBV12-4; clone_size: .; cdr3_length: 16; cdr3_aa: CASTVGPLSNTGELFF; cdr3_nt: TGTGCCAGCACTGTTGGACCCCTGAGTAACACCGGGGAGCTGTTTTTT
d_call: .; j_call: TRBJ2-1; v_call: TRBV5-1; clone_size: many; cdr3_length: 15; cdr3_aa: CASSLARDIYNEQFF; cdr3_nt: TGCGCCAGCAGCTTGGCCCGTGACATCTACAATGAGCAGTTCTTC
d_call: TRBD1; j_call: TRBJ1-2; v_call: TRBV12-3/TRBV12-4; clone_size: few; cdr3_length: 14; cdr3_aa: CASSLGQDRRGYTF; cdr3_nt: TGTGCCAGCAGTTTAGGTCAGGACAGGCGAGGCTACACCTTC
d_call: TRBD2; j_call: TRBJ2-1; v_call: TRBV2; clone_size: few; cdr3_length: 16; cdr3_aa: CASSERASGTHNEQFF; cdr3_nt: TGTGCCAGCAGTGAACGGGCTAGCGGGACTCACAATGAGCAGTTCTTC
d_call: .; j_call: TRBJ2-1; v_call: TRBV2; clone_size: many; cdr3_length: 13; cdr3_aa: CASKGGDYNEQFF; cdr3_nt: TGTGCCAGCAAGGGGGGTGACTACAATGAGCAGTTCTTC
d_call: TRBD2; j_call: TRBJ2-1; v_call: TRBV20-1; clone_size: many; cdr3_length: 16; cdr3_aa: CSARNPLAGIYNEQFF; cdr3_nt: TGCAGTGCTAGAAACCCACTAGCGGGAATTTACAATGAGCAGTTCTTC
d_call: TRBD1; j_call: TRBJ2-7; v_call: TRBV5-1; clone_size: many; cdr3_length: 14; cdr3_aa: CASSTGDERNEQYF; cdr3_nt: TGCGCCAGCAGTACAGGGGACGAAAGGAACGAGCAGTACTTC
d_call: .; j_call: TRBJ2-5; v_call: TRBV6-1; clone_size: many; cdr3_length: 13; cdr3_aa: CASEGLYQETQYF; cdr3_nt: TGTGCCAGTGAGGGGTTGTACCAAGAGACCCAGTACTTC
d_call: .; j_call: TRBJ2-2; v_call: TRBV24-1; clone_size: .; cdr3_length: 15; cdr3_aa: CATSDPSLAPGELFF; cdr3_nt: TGTGCCACCAGTGACCCATCCCTAGCGCCCGGGGAGCTGTTTTTT
d_call: .; j_call: TRBJ2-2; v_call: TRBV7-7; clone_size: many; cdr3_length: 14; cdr3_aa: CASSTNGGHGELFF; cdr3_nt: TGTGCCAGCAGCACAAATGGGGGGCACGGGGAGCTGTTTTTT
d_call: TRBD1; j_call: TRBJ1-1; v_call: TRBV6-1; clone_size: few; cdr3_length: 15; cdr3_aa: CASSSLDRGNTEAFF; cdr3_nt: TGTGCCAGCAGTTCACTAGACAGGGGGAACACTGAAGCTTTCTTT
d_call: .; j_call: TRBJ1-1; v_call: TRBV6-5; clone_size: .; cdr3_length: 13; cdr3_aa: CASSYGGDTEAFF; cdr3_nt: TGTGCCAGCAGTTACGGGGGTGACACTGAAGCTTTCTTT
d_call: TRBD1; j_call: TRBJ2-1; v_call: TRBV20-1; clone_size: many; cdr3_length: 16; cdr3_aa: CSARLFRQGSYNEQFF; cdr3_nt: TGCAGTGCTCGGCTCTTCCGACAGGGCTCCTACAATGAGCAGTTCTTC
d_call: .; j_call: TRBJ2-7; v_call: TRBV5-5; clone_size: many; cdr3_length: 13; cdr3_aa: CASSLRFSYEQYF; cdr3_nt: TGTGCCAGCAGCTTGAGGTTTTCCTACGAGCAGTACTTC
d_call: TRBD2; j_call: TRBJ2-3; v_call: TRBV20-1; clone_size: .; cdr3_length: 16; cdr3_aa: CSAVTSGSKGTDTQYF; cdr3_nt: TGCAGTGCCGTAACTAGCGGGAGTAAGGGCACAGATACGCAGTATTTT
d_call: TRBD2; j_call: TRBJ2-3; v_call: TRBV7-9; clone_size: many; cdr3_length: 18; cdr3_aa: CASSPDPLAGQYTDTQYF; cdr3_nt: TGTGCCAGCAGCCCCGATCCACTAGCGGGCCAATATACAGATACGCAGTATTTT
d_call: TRBD2; j_call: TRBJ2-1; v_call: TRBV6-1; clone_size: few; cdr3_length: 15; cdr3_aa: CASSELAGVTNEQFF; cdr3_nt: TGTGCCAGCAGTGAGCTAGCGGGGGTTACCAATGAGCAGTTCTTC
d_call: TRBD1; j_call: TRBJ2-5; v_call: TRBV12-3/TRBV12-4; clone_size: .; cdr3_length: 20; cdr3_aa: CASSLGRFSGTADQGETQYF; cdr3_nt: TGTGCCAGCAGTTTAGGCCGGTTTTCCGGGACAGCCGATCAGGGAGAGACCCAGTACTTC
d_call: .; j_call: TRBJ1-4; v_call: TRBV12-3/TRBV12-4; clone_size: .; cdr3_length: 14; cdr3_aa: CASSRTEGNEKLFF; cdr3_nt: TGTGCCAGCAGTCGGACGGAGGGAAATGAAAAACTGTTTTTT
d_call: .; j_call: TRBJ2-6; v_call: TRBV19; clone_size: .; cdr3_length: 18; cdr3_aa: CASSTLQGPGSGANVLTF; cdr3_nt: TGTGCCAGTAGTACCCTTCAGGGGCCGGGCTCTGGGGCCAACGTCCTGACTTTC
d_call: TRBD1; j_call: TRBJ1-4; v_call: TRBV14; clone_size: many; cdr3_length: 16; cdr3_aa: CASSPIGQGVNEKLFF; cdr3_nt: TGTGCCAGCAGCCCTATCGGACAGGGTGTTAATGAAAAACTGTTTTTT
d_call: .; j_call: TRBJ1-6; v_call: TRBV9; clone_size: many; cdr3_length: 12; cdr3_aa: CASSARNSPLHF; cdr3_nt: TGTGCCAGCAGCGCCCGTAATTCACCCCTCCACTTT
d_call: .; j_call: TRBJ2-3; v_call: TRBV11-1; clone_size: .; cdr3_length: 12; cdr3_aa: CASSSSLDTQYF; cdr3_nt: TGTGCCAGCAGCTCAAGCTTAGATACGCAGTATTTT
d_call: .; j_call: TRBJ2-7; v_call: TRBV30; clone_size: few; cdr3_length: 13; cdr3_aa: CAWSVGGSYEQYF; cdr3_nt: TGTGCCTGGAGTGTAGGAGGGAGCTACGAGCAGTACTTC
d_call: .; j_call: TRBJ2-1; v_call: TRBV7-6; clone_size: many; cdr3_length: 12; cdr3_aa: CASSFQANEQFF; cdr3_nt: TGTGCCAGCAGCTTTCAAGCAAATGAGCAGTTCTTC
d_call: TRBD1; j_call: TRBJ2-1; v_call: TRBV11-1; clone_size: .; cdr3_length: 15; cdr3_aa: CASSSQTGANYEQFF; cdr3_nt: TGTGCCAGCAGTAGCCAAACAGGGGCTAATTATGAGCAGTTCTTC
d_call: TRBD1; j_call: TRBJ2-1; v_call: TRBV6-6; clone_size: .; cdr3_length: 13; cdr3_aa: CASTIQGTNEQFF; cdr3_nt: TGTGCCAGCACCATACAGGGGACAAATGAGCAGTTCTTC
d_call: TRBD1; j_call: TRBJ2-1; v_call: TRBV19; clone_size: .; cdr3_length: 13; cdr3_aa: CASNGQGANEQFF; cdr3_nt: TGTGCCAGTAATGGACAGGGTGCGAATGAGCAGTTCTTC
d_call: .; j_call: TRBJ1-4; v_call: TRBV6-5; clone_size: many; cdr3_length: 15; cdr3_aa: CASSGLRGGSEKLFF; cdr3_nt: TGTGCCAGCAGTGGACTAAGGGGGGGGAGCGAAAAACTGTTTTTT
d_call: TRBD1; j_call: TRBJ2-2; v_call: TRBV7-2; clone_size: .; cdr3_length: 15; cdr3_aa: CASSPDRGNTGELFF; cdr3_nt: TGTGCCAGCAGCCCGGACAGGGGGAACACCGGGGAGCTGTTTTTT
d_call: .; j_call: TRBJ2-1; v_call: TRBV5-6; clone_size: .; cdr3_length: 15; cdr3_aa: CASSPRQGAYNEQFF; cdr3_nt: TGTGCCAGCAGCCCCCGGCAGGGAGCTTACAATGAGCAGTTCTTC
d_call: .; j_call: TRBJ2-5; v_call: TRBV7-2; clone_size: .; cdr3_length: 17; cdr3_aa: CASSLRGLTGPLKTQYF; cdr3_nt: TGTGCCAGCAGCTTAAGGGGGTTGACGGGACCGTTGAAGACCCAGTACTTC
d_call: TRBD2; j_call: TRBJ2-5; v_call: TRBV29-1; clone_size: few; cdr3_length: 16; cdr3_aa: CSVVWLAGGIQETQYF; cdr3_nt: TGCAGCGTTGTGTGGCTAGCGGGAGGGATACAAGAGACCCAGTACTTC